This is a list of T cell receptor beta chains from one sample in a study of technical replicates of blood from a few donors. Generated by immunoSEQ multiplex PCR, the TCRdb table keeps only in-frame clones and is missing some. The table has 55,000 to 65,000 clones, just over 90% seen once; the top ten hold 4.2%. Sequenced input: PBMCs. These receptors were taken from a human donor in good health. Some clones in this sample may be carry-over from other donors' samples. The CDR3 runs from the conserved cysteine through the conserved F or W. Fields, in order: clone size, V gene, J gene, D gene, CDR3 protein, CDR3 DNA. D genes are given only for firm matches. Size is omitted from some rows. Given values are once, few, many or a class for expanded clones.

-	TRBV2	TRBJ1-1	-	CASSEIRGAEAFF	TGTGCCAGCAGTGAAATTCGGGGGGCTGAAGCTTTCTTT
-	TRBV7-2	TRBJ2-7	-	CASSLAKSVADLYEQYF	TGTGCCAGCAGCTTAGCGAAATCAGTAGCCGACCTTTACGAGCAGTACTTC
-	TRBV7-2	TRBJ1-2	-	CASSSFHRTIDGYTF	TGTGCCAGCAGCTCCTTTCACAGAACCATAGATGGCTACACCTTC
-	TRBV27	TRBJ2-7	-	CASPGAGACYGHEQYF	TGTGCCAGCCCGGGGGCGGGGGCCTGCTACGGACACGAGCAGTACTTC
-	TRBV9	TRBJ1-1	TRBD1	CASSMWTGGDTEAFF	TGTGCCAGCAGCATGTGGACAGGGGGGGACACTGAAGCTTTCTTT
few	TRBV4-2	TRBJ2-5	-	CASSKTAGTSQETQYF	TGTGCCAGCAGCAAGACCGCAGGGACTTCACAAGAGACCCAGTACTTC
-	TRBV7-2	TRBJ1-5	-	CASSWGIRGSGQPQHF	TGTGCCAGCAGCTGGGGGATCAGGGGATCAGGACAGCCCCAGCATTTT
-	TRBV6-5	TRBJ1-1	TRBD1	CASSGRGVGTEAFF	TGTGCCAGCAGTGGCAGGGGGGTTGGGACTGAAGCTTTCTTT
-	TRBV4-1	TRBJ2-5	-	CASSQRGLGGQETQYF	TGCGCCAGCAGCCAACGGGGTCTTGGAGGGCAAGAGACCCAGTACTTC
-	TRBV4-3	TRBJ2-1	TRBD1	CASSQGTGEYNEQFF	TGCGCCAGCAGCCAAGGGACAGGGGAGTACAATGAGCAGTTCTTC
medium-sized	TRBV5-1	TRBJ2-3	-	CASSPEGSTDTQYF	TGCGCCAGCAGCCCGGAGGGCTCCACAGATACGCAGTATTTT
-	TRBV4-3	TRBJ2-1	-	CASSQDRGTHYNEQFF	TGCGCCAGCAGCCAAGATCGCGGCACTCACTACAATGAGCAGTTCTTC
-	TRBV9	TRBJ2-3	-	CASSLSGTDTQYF	TGTGCCAGCAGCCTCTCCGGCACAGATACGCAGTATTTT
-	TRBV6-5	TRBJ2-5	TRBD1	CASSYSDRVEAQYF	TGTGCCAGCAGTTACTCTGACAGGGTAGAGGCCCAGTACTTC
once	TRBV5-4	TRBJ2-1	-	CASSNPTGNNEQFF	TGTGCCAGCAGCAACCCGACAGGAAACAATGAGCAGTTCTTC
-	TRBV15	TRBJ2-7	TRBD2	CATSSEPTSGRTGQYF	TGTGCCACCAGCAGTGAACCAACTAGCGGGAGAACCGGGCAGTACTTC
-	TRBV4-1	TRBJ2-3	TRBD2	CASGLAGDTQYF	TGCGCCAGCGGACTAGCGGGAGATACGCAGTATTTT
-	TRBV6-1	TRBJ1-2	TRBD1	CASLVGTGFVGYTF	TGTGCCAGCTTAGTTGGGACAGGGTTTGTAGGCTACACCTTC
-	TRBV18	TRBJ2-7	TRBD1	CASSPSGQVSYEQYF	TGTGCCAGCTCACCATCCGGACAGGTTTCCTACGAGCAGTACTTC
-	TRBV5-1	TRBJ2-1	-	CASSLVRNEQFF	TGCGCCAGCAGCTTGGTCCGTAATGAGCAGTTCTTC
-	TRBV18	TRBJ2-7	-	CASSQGGGTYEQYF	TGTGCCAGCTCACAGGGAGGAGGGACCTACGAGCAGTACTTC
-	TRBV18	TRBJ2-1	-	CASSPGQNNEQFF	TGTGCCAGCTCACCAGGGCAGAACAATGAGCAGTTCTTC
-	TRBV5-1	TRBJ2-1	-	CASSLYPGEPQFF	TGCGCCAGCAGCTTGTACCCCGGGGAACCGCAGTTCTTC
-	TRBV5-1	TRBJ1-2	TRBD1	CASSSPGTGGANYGYTF	TGCGCCAGCAGTTCCCCAGGGACAGGGGGCGCGAACTATGGCTACACCTTC
-	TRBV25-1	TRBJ1-5	TRBD1	CASSEGDRAPNQPQHF	TGTGCCAGCAGTGAAGGGGACAGGGCCCCCAATCAGCCCCAGCATTTT
-	TRBV5-1	TRBJ2-3	-	CASTIKPDTQYF	TGCGCCAGCACCATTAAGCCAGATACGCAGTATTTT
-	TRBV5-1	TRBJ2-1	TRBD2	CASSGSGAYNEQFF	TGCGCCAGCAGCGGAAGCGGGGCATACAATGAGCAGTTCTTC
-	TRBV2	TRBJ2-2	TRBD2	CASRTSPINTGELFF	TGTGCCAGCAGGACTAGCCCGATCAACACCGGGGAGCTGTTTTTT
-	TRBV4-3	TRBJ2-7	TRBD1	CASSQDFWDSSYEQYF	TGCGCCAGCAGCCAAGACTTCTGGGACAGTTCCTACGAGCAGTACTTC
-	TRBV4-3	TRBJ2-7	-	CASSQDRGLSYEQYF	TGCGCCAGCAGCCAAGATCGGGGACTTTCCTACGAGCAGTACTTC
few	TRBV21-1	TRBJ2-7	-	CASSSPCGASYEQYF	TGTGCCAGCAGCAGCCCTTGCGGGGCCTCCTACGAGCAGTACTTC
-	TRBV5-1	TRBJ2-7	TRBD1	CASSSSWTGASYEQYF	TGCGCCAGCAGCTCCTCCTGGACAGGGGCCTCCTACGAGCAGTACTTC
-	TRBV6-6	TRBJ2-1	TRBD2	CASSYTGDGGNEQFF	TGTGCCAGCAGTTACACCGGGGACGGGGGGAATGAGCAGTTCTTC
-	TRBV5-4	TRBJ2-1	TRBD2	CASSWGGTSSYNEQFF	TGTGCCAGCAGCTGGGGGGGGACTAGCAGTTACAATGAGCAGTTCTTC
-	TRBV7-9	TRBJ1-6	TRBD1	CASSTGGQGRSPLHF	TGTGCCAGCAGTACCGGGGGACAGGGGAGATCACCCCTCCACTTT
-	TRBV7-2	TRBJ2-5	-	CASSRLWASDQETQYF	TGTGCCAGCAGCCGCCTTTGGGCTAGCGACCAAGAGACCCAGTACTTC
-	TRBV5-1	TRBJ2-1	-	CASFTSILLRNEQFF	TGCGCCAGCTTCACTAGCATTTTATTGCGCAATGAGCAGTTCTTC
-	TRBV19	TRBJ2-7	-	CASSIHGVTYEQYF	TGTGCCAGTAGTATTCACGGGGTAACCTACGAGCAGTACTTC
-	TRBV29-1	TRBJ2-7	TRBD2	CSVDAGTSGYEQYF	TGCAGCGTTGATGCCGGGACTAGCGGCTACGAGCAGTACTTC